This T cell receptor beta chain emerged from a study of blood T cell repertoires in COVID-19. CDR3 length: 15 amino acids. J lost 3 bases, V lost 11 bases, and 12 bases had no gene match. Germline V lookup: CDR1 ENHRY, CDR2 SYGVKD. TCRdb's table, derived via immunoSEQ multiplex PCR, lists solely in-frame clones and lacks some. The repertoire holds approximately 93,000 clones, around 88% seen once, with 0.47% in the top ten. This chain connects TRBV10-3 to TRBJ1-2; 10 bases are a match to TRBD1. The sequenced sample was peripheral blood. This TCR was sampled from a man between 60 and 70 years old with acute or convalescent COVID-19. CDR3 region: CASRRAGTGDYGYTF. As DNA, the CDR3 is TGTGCCTCTAGACGGGCCGGGACAGGGGACTATGGCTACACCTTC.